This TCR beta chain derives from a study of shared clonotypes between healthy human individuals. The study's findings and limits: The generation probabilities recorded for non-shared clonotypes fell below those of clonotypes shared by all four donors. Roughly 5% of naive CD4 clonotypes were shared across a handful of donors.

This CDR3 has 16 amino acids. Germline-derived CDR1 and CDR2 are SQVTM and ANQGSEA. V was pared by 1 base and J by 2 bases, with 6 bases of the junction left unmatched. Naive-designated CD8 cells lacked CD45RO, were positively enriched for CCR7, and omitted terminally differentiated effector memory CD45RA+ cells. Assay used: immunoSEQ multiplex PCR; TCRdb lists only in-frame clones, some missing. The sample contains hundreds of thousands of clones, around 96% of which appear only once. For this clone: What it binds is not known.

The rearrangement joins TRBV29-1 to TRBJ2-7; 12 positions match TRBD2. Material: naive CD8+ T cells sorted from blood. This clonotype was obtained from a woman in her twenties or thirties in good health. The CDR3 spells CSVEASGRAYPYEQYF. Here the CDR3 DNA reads TGCAGCGTTGAAGCTAGCGGGAGGGCCTACCCCTACGAGCAGTACTTC.